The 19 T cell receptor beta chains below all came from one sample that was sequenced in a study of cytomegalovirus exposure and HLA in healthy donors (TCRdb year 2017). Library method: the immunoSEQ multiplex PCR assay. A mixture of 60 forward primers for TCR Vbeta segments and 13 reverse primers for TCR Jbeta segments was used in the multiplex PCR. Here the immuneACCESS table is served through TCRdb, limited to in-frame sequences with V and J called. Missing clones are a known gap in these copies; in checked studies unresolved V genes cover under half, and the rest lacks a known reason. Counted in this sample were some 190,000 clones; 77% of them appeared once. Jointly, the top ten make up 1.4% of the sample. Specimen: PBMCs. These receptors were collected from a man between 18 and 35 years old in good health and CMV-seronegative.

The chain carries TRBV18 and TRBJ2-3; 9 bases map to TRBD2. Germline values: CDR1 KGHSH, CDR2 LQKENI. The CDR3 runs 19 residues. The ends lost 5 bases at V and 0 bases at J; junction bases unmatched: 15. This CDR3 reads CASSLIAGAGSSSTDTQYF. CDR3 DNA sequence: TGTGCCAGCTCATTAATAGCGGGGGCAGGATCCTCTAGCACAGATACGCAGTATTTT.

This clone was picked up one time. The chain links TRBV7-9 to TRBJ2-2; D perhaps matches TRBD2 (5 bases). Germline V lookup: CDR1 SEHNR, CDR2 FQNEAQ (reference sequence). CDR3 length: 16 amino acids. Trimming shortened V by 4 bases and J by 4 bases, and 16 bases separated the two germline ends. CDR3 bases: TGTGCCAGCAGCTATCCTAGCAGACTCCCCACCGGGGAGCTGTTTTTT. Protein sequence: CASSYPSRLPTGELFF.

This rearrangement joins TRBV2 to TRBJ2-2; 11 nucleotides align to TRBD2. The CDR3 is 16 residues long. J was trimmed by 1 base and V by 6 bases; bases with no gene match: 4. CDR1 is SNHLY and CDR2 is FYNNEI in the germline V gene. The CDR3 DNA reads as TGTGCCAGCAGACCCGGACTAGCGGGGAACACCGGGGAGCTGTTTTTT. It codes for CASRPGLAGNTGELFF.

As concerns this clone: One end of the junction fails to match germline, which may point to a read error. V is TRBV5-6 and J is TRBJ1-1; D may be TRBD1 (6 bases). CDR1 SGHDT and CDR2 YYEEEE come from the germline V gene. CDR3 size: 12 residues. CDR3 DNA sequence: TGTGCCAGCAGCTTGGGGCAGGGGTTGCAAATCTTT. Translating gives CASSLGQGLQIF.

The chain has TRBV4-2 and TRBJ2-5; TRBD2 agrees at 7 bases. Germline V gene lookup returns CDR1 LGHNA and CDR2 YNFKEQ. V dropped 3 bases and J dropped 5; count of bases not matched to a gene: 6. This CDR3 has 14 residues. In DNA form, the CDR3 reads TGTGCCAGCAGCCACTCACTAGCGTCGGAGACCCAGTACTTC. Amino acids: CASSHSLASETQYF.

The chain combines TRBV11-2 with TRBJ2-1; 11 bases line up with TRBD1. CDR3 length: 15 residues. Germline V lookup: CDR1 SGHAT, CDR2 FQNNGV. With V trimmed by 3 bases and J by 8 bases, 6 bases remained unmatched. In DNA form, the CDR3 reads TGTGCCAGCAGCTTTAACGGACAGGGGGCCCATGAGCAGTTCTTC. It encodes CASSFNGQGAHEQFF. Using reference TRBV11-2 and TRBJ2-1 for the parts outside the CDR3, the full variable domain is EAGVAQSPRYKIIEKRQSVAFWCNPISGHATLYWYQQILGQGPKLLIQFQNNGVVDDSQLPKDRFSAERLKGVDSTLKIQPAKLEDSAVYLCASSFNGQGAHEQFFGPGTRLTVL.

The CDR3 spells CATSSGQAANEKLFF. The CDR3 DNA reads TGTGCCACCAGCAGCGGACAGGCAGCTAATGAAAAACTGTTTTTT. The chain couples TRBV15 to TRBJ1-4; 7 bases are shared with TRBD1. Germline-derived CDR1 and CDR2 are LNHNV and YYDKDF (reference sequence). V lost 3 bases and J lost 3; bases outside the gene matches: 4. This CDR3 is built from 15 residues.

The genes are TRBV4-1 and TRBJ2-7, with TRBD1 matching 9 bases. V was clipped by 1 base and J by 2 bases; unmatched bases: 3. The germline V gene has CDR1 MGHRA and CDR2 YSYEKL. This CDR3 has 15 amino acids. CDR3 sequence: CASSQVGQGTYEQYF. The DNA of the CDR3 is TGCGCCAGCAGCCAAGTCGGACAGGGGACCTACGAGCAGTACTTC.

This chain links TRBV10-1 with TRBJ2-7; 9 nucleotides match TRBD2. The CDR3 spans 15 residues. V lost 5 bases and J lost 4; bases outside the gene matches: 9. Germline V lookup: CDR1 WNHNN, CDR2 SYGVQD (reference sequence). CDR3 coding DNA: TGCGCCAGCAGTTCCGGGACTAGCCCTCAATACGAGCAGTACTTC. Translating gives CASSSGTSPQYEQYF.

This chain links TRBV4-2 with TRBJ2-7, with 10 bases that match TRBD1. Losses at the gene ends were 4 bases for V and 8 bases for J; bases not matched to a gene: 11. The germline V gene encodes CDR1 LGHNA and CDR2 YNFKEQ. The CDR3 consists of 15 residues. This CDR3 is CASSPAEGQGSKQYF. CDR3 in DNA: TGTGCCAGCAGCCCAGCGGAGGGACAGGGGAGTAAGCAGTACTTC.

In DNA form, the CDR3 reads TGTGCCAGCAGCGTAGATTTAGGGGGAAATGGCTACACCTTC. As protein: CASSVDLGGNGYTF. This chain joins TRBV9 and TRBJ1-2, with D maybe TRBD1 (6 bases). The ends were cut back, 0 bases at V and 6 bases at J, with 12 bases in the middle. The CDR3 sequence is 14 residues long. In germline, CDR1 is SGDLS, CDR2 YYNGEE.

CDR3 DNA sequence: TGTGCCAGCAGTGACTCTGGACAGGGGTGGTCGGGGGCTTACAATGAGCAGTTCTTC. This encodes CASSDSGQGWSGAYNEQFF. The J gene is TRBJ2-1, the V gene TRBV6-4; 9 bases map to TRBD1. J lost 4 bases, V lost 0 bases, and 13 bases had no gene match. CDR3 length: 19 residues. Germline CDR1 reads MRHNA; CDR2 reads SNTAGT.

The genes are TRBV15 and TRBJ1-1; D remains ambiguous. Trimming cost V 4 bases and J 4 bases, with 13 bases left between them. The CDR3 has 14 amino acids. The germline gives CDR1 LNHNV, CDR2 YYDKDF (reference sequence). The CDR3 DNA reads TGTGCCACCAGCACCCCGGGAGGGAGCACTGAAGCTTTCTTT. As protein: CATSTPGGSTEAFF.

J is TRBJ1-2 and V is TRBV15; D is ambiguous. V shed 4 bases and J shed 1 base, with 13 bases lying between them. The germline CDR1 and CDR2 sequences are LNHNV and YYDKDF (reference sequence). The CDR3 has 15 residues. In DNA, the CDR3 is TGTGCCACCAGCATTCGAGGGAGCTATAACTATGGCTACACCTTC. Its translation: CATSIRGSYNYGYTF.

Here the CDR3 reads CAISAPGLAGGGSYEQYF. The DNA of the CDR3 is TGTGCCATCAGTGCCCCAGGACTAGCGGGAGGGGGCTCCTACGAGCAGTACTTC. This rearrangement joins TRBV10-3 to TRBJ2-7; 15 bases match TRBD2. This CDR3 is built from 18 residues. Germline V gene lookup returns CDR1 ENHRY and CDR2 SYGVKD. With V trimmed by 4 bases and J by 0 bases, 7 bases remained unmatched.

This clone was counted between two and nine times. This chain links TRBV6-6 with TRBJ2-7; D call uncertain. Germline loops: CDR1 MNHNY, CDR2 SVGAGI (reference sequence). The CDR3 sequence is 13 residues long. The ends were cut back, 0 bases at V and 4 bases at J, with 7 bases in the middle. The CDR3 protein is CASSYSSVYEQYF. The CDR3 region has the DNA TGTGCCAGCAGTTACTCGTCAGTTTACGAGCAGTACTTC.

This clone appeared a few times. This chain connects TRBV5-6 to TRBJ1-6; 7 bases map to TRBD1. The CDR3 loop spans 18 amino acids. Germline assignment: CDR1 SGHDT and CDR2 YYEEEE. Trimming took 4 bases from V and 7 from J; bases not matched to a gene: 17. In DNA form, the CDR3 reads TGTGCCAGCAGCGGGCCGGGCGGCTTGACAGGGAGAAATTCACCCCTCCACTTT. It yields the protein CASSGPGGLTGRNSPLHF.

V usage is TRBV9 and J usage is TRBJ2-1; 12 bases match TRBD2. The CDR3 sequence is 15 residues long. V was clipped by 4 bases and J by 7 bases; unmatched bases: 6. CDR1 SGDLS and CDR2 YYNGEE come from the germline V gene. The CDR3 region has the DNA TGTGCCAGCAGCCTAAGACTAGCGGGGGAAAATGAGCAGTTCTTC. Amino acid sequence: CASSLRLAGENEQFF. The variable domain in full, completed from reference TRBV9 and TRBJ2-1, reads DSGVTQTPKHLITATGQRVTLRCSPRSGDLSVYWYQQSLDQGLQFLIQYYNGEERAKGNILERFSAQQFPDLHSELNLSSLELGDSALYFCASSLRLAGENEQFFGPGTRLTVL.

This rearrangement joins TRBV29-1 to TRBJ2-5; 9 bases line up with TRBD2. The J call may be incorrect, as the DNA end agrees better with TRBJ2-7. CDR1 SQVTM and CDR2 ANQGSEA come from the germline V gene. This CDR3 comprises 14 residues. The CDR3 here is CSVRTAGGPGEQYF. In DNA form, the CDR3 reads TGCAGCGTTAGAACGGCGGGAGGGCCCGGCGAGCAGTACTTC.